These 5 T cell receptor beta chains came from one sample sequenced in a study of follicular helper T cells after annual influenza vaccination. Using immunoSEQ multiplex PCR, the repertoire was profiled, and TCRdb retains in-frame clones only, with some absent. Here the sample spans more than 650 clones, 80% to 90% being singletons. Stated time point: 2015-2016 season, pre-vaccination. Sequencing was performed on CXCR5+ CD38- circulating T follicular helper cells from blood, taken on the day of influenza vaccination. Described subset: circulating Tfh, non-naive CD4+CXCR5+PD-1+ (ICOS+CD38+ or ICOS-CD38-). The receptors stem from an adult who received the influenza vaccine.

The chain combines TRBV2 with TRBJ2-3; 8 bases fit TRBD2. Germline values: CDR1 SNHLY, CDR2 FYNNEI. The CDR3 covers 15 residues. V was pared by 6 bases and J by 2 bases, with 7 bases of the junction left unmatched. The CDR3 loop reads CASSKAGVYTDTQYF. The CDR3 nucleotides are TGTGCCAGCAGCAAAGCGGGGGTTTACACAGATACGCAGTATTTT. The whole variable domain, remainder taken from reference TRBV2 and TRBJ2-3, is EPEVTQTPSHQVTQMGQEVILRCVPISNHLYFYWYRQILGQKVEFLVSFYNNEISEKSEIFDDQFSVERPDGSNFTLKIRSTKLEDSAMYFCASSKAGVYTDTQYFGPGTRLTVL.

This chain uses TRBV7-9 with TRBJ2-5; 9 bases are a match to TRBD1. Germline CDR1 SEHNR, CDR2 FQNEAQ (reference sequence). V was clipped by 5 bases and J by 5 bases; unmatched bases: 21. This CDR3 region has 19 residues. This chain's CDR3 is CASSTTTNRGRSRPETQYF. CDR3 DNA: TGTGCCAGCAGCACGACGACAAACAGGGGGCGCAGTAGGCCGGAGACCCAGTACTTC.

The rearrangement links TRBV10-3 to TRBJ2-1, with D possibly matching TRBD2 (6 bases). The CDR3 loop spans 13 amino acids. Germline assignment: CDR1 ENHRY and CDR2 SYGVKD. Trimming took off 8 bases at V and 3 bases at J, with 11 bases between the two ends. The chain's CDR3 is CAIGTGNYNEQFF. CDR3 DNA sequence: TGTGCCATCGGGACTGGAAACTACAATGAGCAGTTCTTC.

The gene calls are TRBV4-2 and TRBJ2-3; 11 bases match TRBD1. The germline V gene has CDR1 LGHNA and CDR2 YNFKEQ. There are 17 residues in the CDR3. The junction had 8 bases not matched to a gene; V was cut back by 3 bases and J by 3 bases. In DNA, the CDR3 is TGTGCCAGCAGCCAGGAAATGGGACAGGGGGGAACAGATACGCAGTATTTT. Translation gives CASSQEMGQGGTDTQYF.

This clone was observed once. J is TRBJ2-5 and V is TRBV29-1; the D gene is possibly TRBD2 (5 bases). This CDR3 comprises 13 residues. Deletions cut 6 bases from V and 4 bases from J, with 15 bases between. The germline gives CDR1 SQVTM, CDR2 ANQGSEA. The CDR3 DNA reads as TGCAGCGTCGGAACCGGGGTAGGAGAGACCCAGTACTTC. Protein sequence: CSVGTGVGETQYF.